The 3 T cell receptor beta chains below were found in one sample sequenced in a study of blood T cell repertoires in COVID-19. TCRdb's table, derived via immunoSEQ multiplex PCR, lists solely in-frame clones and lacks some. The data contain 390,000 or so clones, about nine tenths of them singletons. The sequencing input was peripheral blood. Source of these receptors: a young woman with active or convalescent COVID-19.

This clone was seen once. The chain couples TRBV10-3 to TRBJ1-5; 11 bases align to TRBD1. After removal of 10 bases from V and 10 bases from J, the junction contained 9 bases not matched to a gene. This CDR3 spans 13 amino acids. Germline loops: CDR1 ENHRY, CDR2 SYGVKD. CDR3 nucleotide sequence: TGTGCCAGCGGAGACGGGACAGGGGGACCCCAGCATTTT. This codes for CASGDGTGGPQHF.

V usage is TRBV15 and J usage is TRBJ2-1; D may be TRBD2 (5 bases). V lost 5 bases to trimming and J lost 1 base, with 12 bases between them. CDR3 length: 15 amino acids. Germline assignment: CDR1 LNHNV and CDR2 YYDKDF (reference sequence). The CDR3 bases are TGTGCCACCAGCGGGCTAGCTCGGTCCTACAATGAGCAGTTCTTC. The encoded protein is CATSGLARSYNEQFF.

The rearrangement uses TRBV4-1 and TRBJ2-1; 10 nucleotides line up with TRBD1. This CDR3 is built from 16 residues. V gave up 1 base and J gave up 5 bases; unmatched junction bases: 5. Germline assignment: CDR1 MGHRA and CDR2 YSYEKL. The CDR3 loop is CASSQVPGQGNNEQFF. As DNA, the CDR3 is TGCGCCAGCAGCCAAGTCCCGGGACAGGGGAACAATGAGCAGTTCTTC.